These T cell receptor beta chains were read from a single sample in a study of OX40 agonist ivuxolimab in advanced cancers. Method: immunoSEQ multiplex PCR; TCRdb's copy keeps in-frame clones and lacks some. The sample lists about 49,000 clones; 80% to 90% were seen once. Sequencing used CD4+ or CD8+ T cells sorted from blood, obtained in a trial of the OX40 agonist ivuxolimab. The receptors were sampled from an adult with an advanced solid tumor such as melanoma, head and neck, liver or kidney cancer. Each CDR3 is given with its conserved first and last residue. A D gene is named only where the DNA matches it firmly. Clone sizes are given selectively: once, few, many, or a class where the clone is expanded.

V gene: TRBV9; CDR3 length: 14; clone size: few; J gene: TRBJ2-3; D gene: .; CDR3 DNA: TGTGCCAGCAGCAGAGGCGAGTTTGCAGATACGCAGTATTTT; CDR3 protein: CASSRGEFADTQYF
V gene: TRBV28; CDR3 length: 15; clone size: .; J gene: TRBJ2-3; D gene: TRBD1; CDR3 DNA: TGTGCCATCAACCCGGACAGGGGGCGTTCAGATACGCAGTATTTT; CDR3 protein: CAINPDRGRSDTQYF
V gene: TRBV11-2; CDR3 length: 15; clone size: few; J gene: TRBJ2-7; D gene: TRBD2; CDR3 DNA: TGTGCCAGCAGCCTAGGGACTAGCCTTGCCTCCGAGCAGTACTTC; CDR3 protein: CASSLGTSLASEQYF
V gene: TRBV7-2; CDR3 length: 16; clone size: .; J gene: TRBJ2-7; D gene: .; CDR3 DNA: TGTGCCAGCAGCTTAGTGGGCGGGCTAGCCTCCTACGAGCAGTACTTC; CDR3 protein: CASSLVGGLASYEQYF
V gene: TRBV27; CDR3 length: 13; clone size: .; J gene: TRBJ2-7; D gene: TRBD1; CDR3 DNA: TGTGCCAGCAGTTCACAGGGGGACTACGAGCAGTACTTC; CDR3 protein: CASSSQGDYEQYF
V gene: TRBV19; CDR3 length: 19; clone size: .; J gene: TRBJ2-6; D gene: TRBD1; CDR3 DNA: TGTGCCAGTACCTCAAGATTGGGACAGGACAACTCTGGGGCCAACGTCCTGACTTTC; CDR3 protein: CASTSRLGQDNSGANVLTF
V gene: TRBV5-1; CDR3 length: 13; clone size: .; J gene: TRBJ2-1; D gene: TRBD2; CDR3 DNA: TGCGCCAGCAGCTCAACCGGGACTAGAGAGCAGTTCTTC; CDR3 protein: CASSSTGTREQFF
V gene: TRBV7-9; CDR3 length: 16; clone size: .; J gene: TRBJ2-7; D gene: TRBD2; CDR3 DNA: TGTGCCAGCAGCTTTGTTCTTACTAGCGGGAGCGGCGAGCAGTACTTC; CDR3 protein: CASSFVLTSGSGEQYF
V gene: TRBV7-9; CDR3 length: 13; clone size: .; J gene: TRBJ1-5; D gene: .; CDR3 DNA: TGTGCCAGCAGACCCGACGGCTATCAGCCCCAGCATTTT; CDR3 protein: CASRPDGYQPQHF
V gene: TRBV28; CDR3 length: 13; clone size: .; J gene: TRBJ2-5; D gene: .; CDR3 DNA: TGTGCCAGCAGTTTAGTCTCCCAAGAGACCCAGTACTTC; CDR3 protein: CASSLVSQETQYF
V gene: TRBV28; CDR3 length: 15; clone size: .; J gene: TRBJ2-2; D gene: TRBD2; CDR3 DNA: TGTGCCAGCAGCCCAGCGGGAGGGTATACCGGGGAGCTGTTTTTT; CDR3 protein: CASSPAGGYTGELFF
V gene: TRBV7-2; CDR3 length: 14; clone size: .; J gene: TRBJ2-7; D gene: TRBD2; CDR3 DNA: TGTGCCAGCAGGGTAATAGCGGGTAGCTACGAGCAGTACTTC; CDR3 protein: CASRVIAGSYEQYF
V gene: TRBV19; CDR3 length: 17; clone size: .; J gene: TRBJ2-1; D gene: .; CDR3 DNA: TGTGCCAGTAGTATGTCAGGGTCGGGGGCCTCCTACAATGAGCAGTTCTTC; CDR3 protein: CASSMSGSGASYNEQFF
V gene: TRBV15; CDR3 length: 12; clone size: .; J gene: TRBJ2-4; D gene: .; CDR3 DNA: TGTGCCACCCAGGGGCAGACCTACATTCAGTACTTC; CDR3 protein: CATQGQTYIQYF
V gene: TRBV2; CDR3 length: 17; clone size: .; J gene: TRBJ1-1; D gene: .; CDR3 DNA: TGTGCCAGCAGTGTATCTGTCGAGGTGTGGGGTGCCACTGAAGCTTTCTTT; CDR3 protein: CASSVSVEVWGATEAFF
V gene: TRBV29-1; CDR3 length: 12; clone size: once; J gene: TRBJ2-1; D gene: .; CDR3 DNA: TGCAGCGAGCAAAATTCTGGAAATGAGCAGTTCTTC; CDR3 protein: CSEQNSGNEQFF
V gene: TRBV6-1; CDR3 length: 13; clone size: .; J gene: TRBJ1-5; D gene: TRBD1; CDR3 DNA: TGTGCCAGCAGACAGGGGATCAATCAGCCCCAGCATTTT; CDR3 protein: CASRQGINQPQHF
V gene: TRBV18; CDR3 length: 16; clone size: .; J gene: TRBJ2-2; D gene: TRBD1; CDR3 DNA: TGTGCCAGCTCACTGTCGGGGACAGGGAACACCGGGGAGCTGTTTTTT; CDR3 protein: CASSLSGTGNTGELFF
V gene: TRBV7-2; CDR3 length: 16; clone size: .; J gene: TRBJ2-1; D gene: TRBD1; CDR3 DNA: TGTGCCAGCAGCCACGACAGGGGATCGTACAGGAATGAGCAGTTCTTC; CDR3 protein: CASSHDRGSYRNEQFF
V gene: TRBV27; CDR3 length: 15; clone size: .; J gene: TRBJ2-1; D gene: TRBD2; CDR3 DNA: TGTGCCAGCAGTTTCCGGACTAGCGGGACCTATGAGCAGTTCTTC; CDR3 protein: CASSFRTSGTYEQFF
V gene: TRBV6-5; CDR3 length: 15; clone size: once; J gene: TRBJ1-1; D gene: .; CDR3 DNA: TGTGCCAGCAGCCCCCGGGTTTGGGGGGCCACTGAAGCTTTCTTT; CDR3 protein: CASSPRVWGATEAFF
V gene: TRBV5-1; CDR3 length: 16; clone size: .; J gene: TRBJ2-3; D gene: .; CDR3 DNA: TGCGCCAGCAGCTTGGACGGGGAAGGATGGACAGATACGCAGTATTTT; CDR3 protein: CASSLDGEGWTDTQYF
V gene: TRBV7-9; CDR3 length: 16; clone size: .; J gene: TRBJ1-2; D gene: .; CDR3 DNA: TGTGCCAGCAGCAAAACCGTCACGGGGGGCGGCTATGGCTACACCTTC; CDR3 protein: CASSKTVTGGGYGYTF
V gene: TRBV10-3; CDR3 length: 17; clone size: .; J gene: TRBJ1-1; D gene: TRBD1; CDR3 DNA: TGTGCCATCTCACAAGGGGGCTTTACGGCGATGAACACTGAAGCTTTCTTT; CDR3 protein: CAISQGGFTAMNTEAFF
V gene: TRBV5-5; CDR3 length: 17; clone size: .; J gene: TRBJ2-6; D gene: TRBD2; CDR3 DNA: TGTGCCAGCACTCCGGGAGGTGCCCAGTCTGGGGCCAACGTCCTGACTTTC; CDR3 protein: CASTPGGAQSGANVLTF
V gene: TRBV19; CDR3 length: 14; clone size: .; J gene: TRBJ1-5; D gene: .; CDR3 DNA: TGTGCCAGTAGTATGACAGATAGCAATCAGCCCCAGCATTTT; CDR3 protein: CASSMTDSNQPQHF
V gene: TRBV18; CDR3 length: 14; clone size: .; J gene: TRBJ2-4; D gene: TRBD1; CDR3 DNA: TGTGCCAGCTCCTGGACAGGGAACAAAAACATTCAGTACTTC; CDR3 protein: CASSWTGNKNIQYF
V gene: TRBV28; CDR3 length: 14; clone size: .; J gene: TRBJ2-7; D gene: TRBD1; CDR3 DNA: TGTGCCAGCAGCCTAACAGGGGCCTACTACGAGCAGTACTTC; CDR3 protein: CASSLTGAYYEQYF
V gene: TRBV5-1; CDR3 length: 17; clone size: once; J gene: TRBJ2-6; D gene: .; CDR3 DNA: TGCGCCAGCAGCTTACGGACGGCGAGCTCTGGGGCCAACGTCCTGACTTTC; CDR3 protein: CASSLRTASSGANVLTF
V gene: TRBV28; CDR3 length: 11; clone size: .; J gene: TRBJ2-2; D gene: .; CDR3 DNA: TGTGCCAGCAAGGACGCCGGGGAGCTGTTTTTT; CDR3 protein: CASKDAGELFF
V gene: TRBV5-1; CDR3 length: 14; clone size: .; J gene: TRBJ2-7; D gene: .; CDR3 DNA: TGCGCCAGCAGCTTGGGGGCCCGAGACTACGAGCAGTACTTC; CDR3 protein: CASSLGARDYEQYF
V gene: TRBV18; CDR3 length: 17; clone size: .; J gene: TRBJ1-1; D gene: .; CDR3 DNA: TGTGCCAGCTCACCACCGGGCGGGCTTCTAGCGAACACTGAAGCTTTCTTT; CDR3 protein: CASSPPGGLLANTEAFF
V gene: TRBV6-4; CDR3 length: 14; clone size: few; J gene: TRBJ1-2; D gene: TRBD1; CDR3 DNA: TGTGCCAGCAGCCCCTCCGGGACAGGATATGGCTACACCTTC; CDR3 protein: CASSPSGTGYGYTF
V gene: TRBV10-3; CDR3 length: 12; clone size: once; J gene: TRBJ2-4; D gene: .; CDR3 DNA: TGTGCCATCAGTGATGCGGAAGCCATTCAGTACTTC; CDR3 protein: CAISDAEAIQYF
V gene: TRBV5-1; CDR3 length: 14; clone size: .; J gene: TRBJ2-7; D gene: .; CDR3 DNA: TGCGCCAGCAGCTCGGGGACGGCCAACTACGAGCAGTACTTC; CDR3 protein: CASSSGTANYEQYF
V gene: TRBV28; CDR3 length: 13; clone size: .; J gene: TRBJ1-6; D gene: .; CDR3 DNA: TGTGCCAGCAGTCCGCCACAGGGTCCGGCCCTCCACTTT; CDR3 protein: CASSPPQGPALHF
V gene: TRBV5-8; CDR3 length: 15; clone size: .; J gene: TRBJ1-1; D gene: TRBD1; CDR3 DNA: TGTGCCAGCAGCTTGGAAGGGGGCACGAACACTGAAGCTTTCTTT; CDR3 protein: CASSLEGGTNTEAFF
V gene: TRBV5-1; CDR3 length: 14; clone size: .; J gene: TRBJ2-3; D gene: .; CDR3 DNA: TGCGCCAGCAGCCCCAATGGGGGCGGGGATACGCAGTATTTT; CDR3 protein: CASSPNGGGDTQYF
V gene: TRBV28; CDR3 length: 12; clone size: .; J gene: TRBJ1-1; D gene: .; CDR3 DNA: TGTGCCAGCAGTCCCAGGGGTTCGGGAGCTTTCTTT; CDR3 protein: CASSPRGSGAFF
V gene: TRBV6-6; CDR3 length: 16; clone size: .; J gene: TRBJ2-3; D gene: TRBD2; CDR3 DNA: TGTGCCAGCAGCCCCTCCAGCGGGAGGAGCACAGATACGCAGTATTTT; CDR3 protein: CASSPSSGRSTDTQYF
V gene: TRBV6-5; CDR3 length: 13; clone size: .; J gene: TRBJ1-5; D gene: .; CDR3 DNA: TGTGCCAGCAGTTACTATCCCTGGGGGCCCCAGCATTTT; CDR3 protein: CASSYYPWGPQHF
V gene: TRBV5-6; CDR3 length: 17; clone size: .; J gene: TRBJ2-3; D gene: .; CDR3 DNA: TGTGCCAGCAGCTTGGGGGGATTCGGTGCGGCCACAGATACGCAGTATTTT; CDR3 protein: CASSLGGFGAATDTQYF
V gene: TRBV28; CDR3 length: 15; clone size: .; J gene: TRBJ1-5; D gene: TRBD1; CDR3 DNA: TGTGCCAGCAGCTCCGGGACAGGCATAAATCAGCCCCAGCATTTT; CDR3 protein: CASSSGTGINQPQHF
V gene: TRBV7-9; CDR3 length: 14; clone size: .; J gene: TRBJ2-2; D gene: .; CDR3 DNA: TGTGCCAGCAGCTTGGGGTTTGTCACCGGGGAGCTGTTTTTT; CDR3 protein: CASSLGFVTGELFF
V gene: TRBV11-2; CDR3 length: 16; clone size: .; J gene: TRBJ2-7; D gene: .; CDR3 DNA: TGTGCCAGCAGCCAAGACCTTTGGGACCGGGGCTACGAGCAGTACTTC; CDR3 protein: CASSQDLWDRGYEQYF
V gene: TRBV7-2; CDR3 length: 17; clone size: .; J gene: TRBJ2-3; D gene: .; CDR3 DNA: TGTGCCAGCAGCTTAGCGACGTTGGGGTCCGGCACAGATACGCAGTATTTT; CDR3 protein: CASSLATLGSGTDTQYF
V gene: TRBV19; CDR3 length: 16; clone size: .; J gene: TRBJ2-1; D gene: TRBD1; CDR3 DNA: TGTGCCAGTAGTATTAGAGGACAGGAGACCTACAATGAGCAGTTCTTC; CDR3 protein: CASSIRGQETYNEQFF
V gene: TRBV6-1; CDR3 length: 14; clone size: few; J gene: TRBJ2-7; D gene: .; CDR3 DNA: TGTGCCAGCAGCGTCCGGGGATCTGGTTACGAGCAGTACTTC; CDR3 protein: CASSVRGSGYEQYF
V gene: TRBV28; CDR3 length: 15; clone size: .; J gene: TRBJ2-1; D gene: TRBD2; CDR3 DNA: TGTGCCAGCTTCGGGGGGATTAGCTCCTACAATGAGCAGTTCTTC; CDR3 protein: CASFGGISSYNEQFF
V gene: TRBV6-5; CDR3 length: 13; clone size: .; J gene: TRBJ2-7; D gene: .; CDR3 DNA: TGTGCCATCAACACGGGGGATTCCTACGAGCAGTACTTC; CDR3 protein: CAINTGDSYEQYF
V gene: TRBV2; CDR3 length: 13; clone size: .; J gene: TRBJ2-7; D gene: TRBD1; CDR3 DNA: TGTGCCAGCAGCCCGACAGGGGGGAACGAGCAGTACTTC; CDR3 protein: CASSPTGGNEQYF
V gene: TRBV19; CDR3 length: 13; clone size: .; J gene: TRBJ2-7; D gene: .; CDR3 DNA: TGTGCCAGTAGTCCGGGACCCTCCTACGAGCAGTACTTC; CDR3 protein: CASSPGPSYEQYF
V gene: TRBV5-6; CDR3 length: 17; clone size: .; J gene: TRBJ2-7; D gene: .; CDR3 DNA: TGTGCCAGCAGCTCAAGAGGGGGGGCTAGTCGCCCCCACGAGCAGTACTTC; CDR3 protein: CASSSRGGASRPHEQYF
V gene: TRBV7-2; CDR3 length: 17; clone size: once; J gene: TRBJ2-1; D gene: TRBD2; CDR3 DNA: TGTGCCAGCAGCTTGGTCTCATCTAGCGGAGGGACCAATGAGCAGTTCTTC; CDR3 protein: CASSLVSSSGGTNEQFF
V gene: TRBV7-2; CDR3 length: 16; clone size: .; J gene: TRBJ2-5; D gene: TRBD2; CDR3 DNA: TGTGCCAGCAGCTTAGAGGCGGGAGTGGCTGCAGAGACCCAGTACTTC; CDR3 protein: CASSLEAGVAAETQYF
V gene: TRBV7-9; CDR3 length: 13; clone size: medium-sized; J gene: TRBJ2-2; D gene: .; CDR3 DNA: TGTGCCAGCAGCTTATCAGCGTTACGGGAGCTGTTTTTT; CDR3 protein: CASSLSALRELFF
V gene: TRBV9; CDR3 length: 15; clone size: .; J gene: TRBJ2-1; D gene: .; CDR3 DNA: TGTGCCAGCAGCGCCGCCGGGACTCTAAACAATGAGCAGTTCTTC; CDR3 protein: CASSAAGTLNNEQFF
V gene: TRBV28; CDR3 length: 15; clone size: .; J gene: TRBJ1-1; D gene: .; CDR3 DNA: TGTGCCAGCAGTCCGCTGGGGAGGGGGAATACTGAAGCTTTCTTT; CDR3 protein: CASSPLGRGNTEAFF
V gene: TRBV11-2; CDR3 length: 13; clone size: .; J gene: TRBJ2-7; D gene: .; CDR3 DNA: TGTGCCAGCAGTCCAAGGAGCTCCTACGAGCAGTACTTC; CDR3 protein: CASSPRSSYEQYF